The 27 T cell receptor beta chains below come from one sample, sequenced in a study of shared clonotypes between healthy human individuals. Sequencing was performed with immunoSEQ multiplex PCR; in TCRdb, only in-frame clones are kept and a portion is missing. The repertoire holds roughly 500,000 clones, 70% to 80% seen once, with 13% in the top ten. Sequenced sample: PBMCs. These receptors came from a woman aged 40-49 years in good health. Some clones in this sample may be carry-over from other donors' samples.

The chain employs TRBV7-9 and TRBJ2-3, with D possibly TRBD2 on 6 matching bases. From germline, CDR1 is SEHNR and CDR2 FQNEAQ (reference sequence). This CDR3 is built from 14 residues. V dropped 2 bases and J dropped 4 bases, with 10 bases sitting between them. CDR3 sequence reads: CASSLRGEADTQYF. The CDR3 nucleotides are TGTGCCAGCAGCTTAAGAGGGGAGGCAGATACGCAGTATTTT.

The rearrangement uses TRBV6-4 and TRBJ2-2; D is perhaps TRBD2 (6 bases). This CDR3 has 14 residues. The V end lost 2 bases, the J end lost 2 bases, and 6 bases lay between the germline ends. Germline lookup yields CDR1 MRHNA and CDR2 SNTAGT. The CDR3 loop reads CASSDGTNTGELFF. CDR3 DNA sequence: TGTGCCAGCAGTGACGGGACTAACACCGGGGAGCTGTTTTTT.

The chain links TRBV4-1 to TRBJ2-1; 15 positions agree with TRBD2. The V gene's germline CDR1 is MGHRA and CDR2 YSYEKL. The CDR3 extends over 14 amino acids. Trimming cost V 4 bases and J 10 bases; bases outside gene matches: 2. CDR3 protein: CASSRGLAGGEQFF. DNA for the CDR3: TGCGCCAGCAGCCGAGGACTAGCGGGAGGGGAGCAGTTCTTC.

The CDR3 protein is CASSLWREKLFF. The CDR3, as DNA: TGTGCCAGCAGCTTATGGAGGGAAAAACTGTTTTTT. The chain has TRBV7-2 and TRBJ1-4, with unresolved D. V was pared by 2 bases and J by 8 bases, with 6 bases between. In germline, CDR1 is SGHTA, CDR2 FQGNSA. The CDR3 loop spans 12 amino acids.

V is TRBV5-4 and J is TRBJ2-7, with TRBD1 matching 10 bases. Trimming at V came to 3 bases and at J to 5 bases, leaving 20 bases not matched to a gene. The V gene's germline CDR1 is SGHNT and CDR2 YYREEE (reference sequence). This CDR3 contains 19 residues. The CDR3 loop is CASSSSRQGATRRKDEQYF. CDR3 coding DNA: TGTGCCAGCAGCTCCTCCCGACAGGGGGCGACCCGGAGGAAGGACGAGCAGTACTTC.

The chain uses TRBV6-1 and TRBJ2-7, with D possibly being TRBD1 (6 bases). The CDR3 loop spans 12 amino acids. Germline CDR1 is MNHNS and CDR2 is SASEGT. Trimming shortened V by 5 bases and J by 7 bases, and 12 bases separated the two germline ends. CDR3 in DNA: TGTGCCAGCAGTCGACAGGTAATGGAGCAGTACTTC. It yields the protein CASSRQVMEQYF.

This clone was picked up a small number of times. This chain joins TRBV29-1 and TRBJ2-1, with a possible D match to TRBD2 (7 bases). The CDR3 spans 14 residues. CDR1 is SQVTM, CDR2 ANQGSEA, per germline. The V end was cut by 5 bases, the J end by 8 bases, with 19 bases between. The DNA of the CDR3 is TGCAGCGTTAGGTCACTAGAGGGGGGGGATGAGCAGTTCTTC. Its protein product is CSVRSLEGGDEQFF.

The rearrangement uses TRBV5-4 and TRBJ2-1; 8 bases line up with TRBD2. CDR1 and CDR2 from the germline V gene are SGHNT and YYREEE (reference sequence). This CDR3 has 15 amino acids. The J segment lost 3 bases and the V segment lost 4 bases, leaving 6 bases of the junction unmatched. The CDR3 loop reads CASSHKRESYNEQFF. As DNA, the CDR3 is TGTGCCAGCAGCCATAAGCGGGAGAGCTACAATGAGCAGTTCTTC. The full variable domain, in which reference TRBV5-4 and TRBJ2-1 provide the parts outside the CDR3, is ETGVTQSPTHLIKTRGQQVTLRCSSQSGHNTVSWYQQALGQGPQFIFQYYREEENGRGNFPPRFSGLQFPNYSSELNVNALELDDSALYLCASSHKRESYNEQFFGPGTRLTVL.

The rearrangement uses TRBV7-2 and TRBJ2-1, with TRBD2 as a possible D gene (6 bases). V was shortened by 1 base and J by 6 bases, with 10 bases between the two germline ends. The CDR3 runs 14 residues. The germline gives CDR1 SGHTA, CDR2 FQGNSA. The DNA for the CDR3 is TGTGCCAGCAGCTTAGATGTGACTAGCAATGAGCAGTTCTTC. Its translation: CASSLDVTSNEQFF.

This clone was counted a few times. Other DNA sequences in this sample translate to the same CDR3. The chain recombines TRBV11-2 with TRBJ2-5; D may be TRBD1 or TRBD2 (5 bases each). In germline, CDR1 is SGHAT, CDR2 FQNNGV. The CDR3 consists of 13 residues. Between the trimmed V and J ends, which lost 3 bases and 1 base, there was a span of 6 bases. The CDR3: CASSLGVQETQYF. For the CDR3, the DNA is TGTGCCAGCAGCTTGGGGGTCCAAGAGACCCAGTACTTC. Using reference TRBV11-2 and TRBJ2-5 for the parts outside the CDR3, the full variable domain is EAGVAQSPRYKIIEKRQSVAFWCNPISGHATLYWYQQILGQGPKLLIQFQNNGVVDDSQLPKDRFSAERLKGVDSTLKIQPAKLEDSAVYLCASSLGVQETQYFGPGTRLLVL.

The V and J genes are TRBV19 and TRBJ1-4, with 7 bases lining up with TRBD1. Germline values: CDR1 LNHDA, CDR2 SQIVND (reference sequence). Trimming took 8 bases from V and 7 from J; bases not matched to a gene: 7. CDR3 size: 13 residues. The CDR3 nucleotides read TGTGCCAGTGGGACAGATCAGGGTGAAAAACTGTTTTTT. This gives the protein CASGTDQGEKLFF.

Concerning this clone itself: At the DNA level, this CDR3 is encoded by other sequences in the same sample as well. The rearrangement uses TRBV5-1 and TRBJ2-3, with 12 bases identical to TRBD1. The CDR3 sequence is 16 residues long. CDR1 is SGHRS and CDR2 is YFSETQ in the germline V gene. The trim removed 2 bases at V and 4 bases at J, leaving 5 bases unmatched. CDR3: CASSFSGTGGADTQYF. The CDR3, as DNA: TGCGCCAGCAGCTTCTCCGGGACAGGGGGCGCAGATACGCAGTATTTT. Full variable domain (remainder filled in from reference TRBV5-1 and TRBJ2-3): KAGVTQTPRYLIKTRGQQVTLSCSPISGHRSVSWYQQTPGQGLQFLFEYFSETQRNKGNFPGRFSGRQFSNSRSEMNVSTLELGDSALYLCASSFSGTGGADTQYFGPGTRLTVL.

The chain is built from TRBV7-9 and TRBJ2-1; D is possibly TRBD1 (5 bases). Germline-derived CDR1 and CDR2 are SEHNR and FQNEAQ (reference sequence). V gave up 2 bases and J gave up 6 bases, with 11 bases separating them. This CDR3 spans 14 amino acids. As DNA, the CDR3 is TGTGCCAGCAGCTTATATGGGGCCCCCAATGAGCAGTTCTTC. It encodes CASSLYGAPNEQFF.

The rearrangement uses TRBV29-1 and TRBJ2-7; D might be TRBD1 (6 bases). The CDR3 covers 13 residues. CDR1 SQVTM and CDR2 ANQGSEA come from the germline V gene. The V end lost 5 bases, the J end lost 2 bases, and 13 bases lay between the germline ends. CDR3 in DNA: TGCAGCGTTCTCGGGACATCTACCTACGAGCAGTACTTC. As protein: CSVLGTSTYEQYF.

The V call is TRBV2, the J call TRBJ2-7; TRBD2 matches 10 bases. J gave up 6 bases and V 5 bases, and 4 bases lay outside the gene matches. The germline V gene has CDR1 SNHLY and CDR2 FYNNEI. CDR3 length: 13 amino acids. The CDR3 here is CASSLGLAIEQYF. The CDR3 bases are TGTGCCAGCAGTTTGGGACTAGCGATCGAGCAGTACTTC.

This CDR3 is CATSSQNAPSDSGANVLTF. The CDR3 nucleotides are TGTGCCACCAGCAGTCAGAACGCCCCTTCCGACTCTGGGGCCAACGTCCTGACTTTC. V and J are TRBV15 and TRBJ2-6; D is unresolved. Per germline, CDR1 LNHNV and CDR2 YYDKDF (reference sequence). The CDR3 totals 19 residues. The ends were cut back, 3 bases at V and 0 bases at J, with 18 bases in the middle.

This chain uses TRBV7-9 with TRBJ1-2, with D unresolved. CDR1 is SEHNR, CDR2 FQNEAQ, per germline (reference sequence). Trimming removed 3 bases from V and 4 bases from J, with 6 bases in between. The CDR3 runs to 12 residues. This CDR3 reads CASSLAGYGYTF. The DNA of the CDR3 is TGTGCCAGCAGCTTGGCAGGCTATGGCTACACCTTC.

The rearrangement links TRBV6-5 to TRBJ2-2, with TRBD1 as a possible D gene (6 bases). V gave up 4 bases and J gave up 8 bases, with 14 bases separating them. Germline CDR1 is MNHEY and CDR2 is SVGAGI. This CDR3 is 14 amino acids long. This CDR3 is CASSLRTGWGELFF. In DNA form, the CDR3 reads TGTGCCAGCAGTTTACGTACAGGGTGGGGGGAGCTGTTTTTT.

V and J are TRBV10-1 and TRBJ2-1; possibly TRBD2 for D (7 bases). The CDR3 sequence is 15 residues long. V was cut by 3 bases and J by 5 bases, with 14 bases left in between. Germline CDR1 WNHNN, CDR2 SYGVQD (reference sequence). The CDR3 DNA reads as TGCGCCAGCAGTGAAGGGGGGGCAGGGGACAATGAGCAGTTCTTC. Encoded protein: CASSEGGAGDNEQFF.

The CDR3 DNA sequence: TGTGCCAGCACCCGGGACAGAGAATTCACTGAAGCTTTCTTT. Translating it yields CASTRDREFTEAFF. The V and J genes are TRBV6-1 and TRBJ1-1; 7 bases agree with TRBD1. The CDR3 covers 14 residues. With V trimmed by 7 bases and J by 4 bases, 9 bases remained unmatched. Germline V gene data show CDR1 as MNHNS and CDR2 as SASEGT.

The gene calls are TRBV7-2 and TRBJ2-7; 7 positions agree with TRBD2. The CDR3 is 15 amino acids. Germline CDR1 SGHTA, CDR2 FQGNSA. The V segment lost 6 bases and the J segment 0 bases; nucleotides outside the gene matches: 8. CDR3 amino acids: CASSSPGLRSYEQYF. The DNA for the CDR3 is TGTGCCAGCAGTTCACCGGGACTACGCTCCTACGAGCAGTACTTC.

The chain has TRBV7-6 and TRBJ2-7; a weak D match, TRBD1 (5 bases). Germline assignment: CDR1 SGHVS and CDR2 FNYEAQ. Trimming removed 5 bases at V and 2 bases at J, with 16 bases between. The CDR3 totals 15 residues. In DNA form, the CDR3 reads TGTGCCAGCAGCCGCGACAGCCTCGGTGCCTACGAGCAGTACTTC. Its translation is CASSRDSLGAYEQYF.

This clone was seen repeatedly, ten times or more. In DNA form, the CDR3 reads TGTGCCAGCAGTGCTAGTGTTAGAGAGACCCAGTACTTC. Translation gives CASSASVRETQYF. The gene calls are TRBV2 and TRBJ2-5; no clear D. CDR1 and CDR2 (germline): SNHLY, FYNNEI. This CDR3 comprises 13 residues. Trimming removed 4 bases from V and 4 bases from J, with 10 bases in between.

The J gene is TRBJ2-7, the V gene TRBV2; D not resolved. Germline CDR1 reads SNHLY; CDR2 reads FYNNEI. The V gene lost 2 bases and the J gene lost 4 bases, with 12 bases spanning the gap. The length of the CDR3 is 14 residues. DNA for the CDR3: TGTGCCAGCAGTGAAACCCAAGAGAAATACGAGCAGTACTTC. Protein: CASSETQEKYEQYF. The full variable domain, rest sourced from reference TRBV2 and TRBJ2-7, is EPEVTQTPSHQVTQMGQEVILRCVPISNHLYFYWYRQILGQKVEFLVSFYNNEISEKSEIFDDQFSVERPDGSNFTLKIRSTKLEDSAMYFCASSETQEKYEQYFGPGTRLTVT.

The chain carries TRBV23-1 and TRBJ2-5; D ambiguous. The J call may be mistaken, given a closer DNA end match to TRBJ2-7. TRBV23-1 is assigned to the ORF class and has an uncertain function. The CDR3 length is 14 residues. The CDR3, as DNA: TGCGCCAGCAGTCCGCGACTGGTCTCCTACGAGCAGTACTTC. Translation: CASSPRLVSYEQYF.

This sequence joins TRBV28 and TRBJ2-7; TRBD1 aligns across 9 bases. Germline V gives CDR1 MDHEN, CDR2 SYDVKM. The CDR3 has 16 amino acids. V was pared by 7 bases and J by 2 bases, with 12 bases of the junction left unmatched. The chain's CDR3 is CASTQPPGQGAYEQYF. The CDR3 DNA is TGTGCCAGCACTCAACCCCCGGGACAGGGCGCCTACGAGCAGTACTTC.

This clone was counted between two and nine times. V is TRBV30 and J is TRBJ2-7; 14 bases are a match to TRBD2. Germline CDR1 and CDR2: GTSNPN and SVGIG (reference sequence). The V gene end was trimmed by 2 bases and the J gene end by 0 bases; junction bases not matched to a gene: 3. The CDR3 contains 16 residues. The CDR3 sequence is CAWSRLAGGSSYEQYF. The CDR3 nucleotides are TGTGCCTGGAGTCGACTAGCGGGAGGGAGCTCCTACGAGCAGTACTTC.